The TCR beta chain described here comes from a study of blood T cell repertoires in COVID-19. About the study: COVID-19 samples, acute and convalescent, were from the United States, Italy and Spain. In each case, the material was cDNA or gDNA derived from T cells, B-cell-depleted T cells, or PBMCs.

Under the authors' procedure: Amplifying reference gene primers gave estimates of nucleated cell counts. Sequenced by immunoSEQ multiplex PCR; TCRdb stores in-frame clones only, minus some. Clone size and the V and J calls come from that table; the DNA yielded D and trimming. Of over 85,000 clones listed, approximately 86% are singletons. The germline gives CDR1 MDHEN, CDR2 SYDVKM. The CDR3 extends over 15 amino acids. The source material was peripheral blood. The chain joins TRBV28 to TRBJ2-5; possible D gene TRBD2, 6 bases. This TCR was sampled from a man aged 55 to 70 with acute or convalescent COVID-19. CDR3 bases: TGTGCGACTATTGGACTATCTAAGGTTGGAGAGACCCAGTACTTC. It specifies CATIGLSKVGETQYF.